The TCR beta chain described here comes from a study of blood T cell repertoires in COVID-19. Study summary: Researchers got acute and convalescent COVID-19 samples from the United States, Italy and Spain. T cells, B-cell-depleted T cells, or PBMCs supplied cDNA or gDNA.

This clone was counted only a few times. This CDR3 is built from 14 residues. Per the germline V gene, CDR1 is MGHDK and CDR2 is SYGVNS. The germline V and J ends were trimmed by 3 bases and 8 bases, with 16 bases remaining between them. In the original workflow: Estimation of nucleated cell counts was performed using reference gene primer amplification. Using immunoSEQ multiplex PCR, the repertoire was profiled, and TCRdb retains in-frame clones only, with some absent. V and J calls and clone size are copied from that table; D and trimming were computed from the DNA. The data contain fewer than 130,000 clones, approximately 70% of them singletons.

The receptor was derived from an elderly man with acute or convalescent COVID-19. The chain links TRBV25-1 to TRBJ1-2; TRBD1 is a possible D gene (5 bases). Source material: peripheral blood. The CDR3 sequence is CASSESDSFKGYTF. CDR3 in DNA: TGTGCCAGCAGTGAGTCCGACAGTTTCAAGGGCTACACCTTC.